One and the same sample provided the 4 T cell receptor beta chains below, sequenced in a study of blood T cells in healthy people across ages. With a J-beta primer mix and a sample-barcoded 5' primer, a second PCR ran about 6 to 11 cycles. One entry per CDR3 protein results from TCRdb running MiXCR on the 5' RACE reads. Of 1 million to 1.2 million distinct CDR3 sequences detected, roughly two fifths appear once; the ten largest clones hold about an eighth. The source material was blood. The origin of the receptors is a man between 18 and 29 years old in good health.

The CDR3: CASRPALTTISSGYTF. The CDR3 DNA reads as TGTGCCAGCAGACCGGCCCTTACCACTATTAGCTCTGGCTACACCTTC. The chain combines TRBV28 with TRBJ1-2; D gene uncertain. Germline values: CDR1 MDHEN, CDR2 SYDVKM. The CDR3 spans 16 residues. V was trimmed by 6 bases and J by 7 bases, leaving 24 bases between them.

This clonotype was observed a few times. The chain employs TRBV20-1 and TRBJ1-6, with 7 bases aligning to TRBD1. This CDR3 contains 14 residues. CDR1 is DFQATT, CDR2 SNEGSKA, per germline (reference sequence). The trim removed 2 bases at V and 2 bases at J, leaving 0 bases unmatched. The CDR3 DNA sequence: TGCAGTGCTAGAAGGGGGCCCTATAATTCACCCCTCCACTTT. Residues: CSARRGPYNSPLHF.

The rearrangement links TRBV12-2 to TRBJ1-1. TRBV12-2 is a recognized pseudogene. CDR3 length equals 13 residues. The CDR3 protein is CASRGRPGPEAFF. The CDR3 nucleotides read TGTGCAAGTCGCGGACGGCCGGGGCCTGAAGCTTTCTTT.

For this clonotype: A read error may account for a junction end that differs from germline. This chain uses TRBV6-2 or TRBV6-3 with TRBJ2-7; 7 nucleotides match TRBD1. Germline CDR1 MNHEY, CDR2 SVGEGT. The CDR3 loop spans 12 amino acids. The CDR3 DNA reads TGTGCCGGCAGTTACGACAGGGTAAGGAAGTACTTC. Translation gives CAGSYDRVRKYF.